Listed below are T cell receptor beta chains from one sample, sequenced in a study of T cells expressing NK-cell markers. TCRdb reprocessed the 5' RACE reads and keeps a single row for each CDR3 protein, giving no DNA. Its listing shows about 260,000 distinct CDR3 sequences. Sequenced sample: blood T cells: a sorted CD56 or NKG2C T cell subset, CD4+ or CD8+ T cells, or bulk PBMC T cells (not recorded which). The receptors stem from a woman between 18 and 70 years old in good health. Both conserved end residues are part of each CDR3. The order of the fields is J gene, V gene, CDR3 protein.

TRBJ2-4 | TRBV11-2 | CASSLSPFRGGPLNIQYF
TRBJ2-7 | TRBV29-1 | CSGALQPGQGPYEQYF
TRBJ2-3 | TRBV20-1 | CSVKSADTGTDTQYF
TRBJ2-5 | TRBV20-1 | CSAREGRRWEETQYF
TRBJ1-4 | TRBV30 | CAWMMLGAGNEKLFF
TRBJ2-4 | TRBV7-2 | CASSWDRENIQYF
TRBJ2-7 | TRBV27 | CASSSQRTRGSYEQYF
TRBJ1-5 | TRBV12-3/TRBV12-4 | CASTVGRAGGEPQHF
TRBJ2-4 | TRBV20-1 | CSARDKQLAKNIQYF
TRBJ1-3 | TRBV20-1 | CSAGTGTFGNTIYF
TRBJ2-7 | TRBV5-4 | CASSFPDNYEQYF